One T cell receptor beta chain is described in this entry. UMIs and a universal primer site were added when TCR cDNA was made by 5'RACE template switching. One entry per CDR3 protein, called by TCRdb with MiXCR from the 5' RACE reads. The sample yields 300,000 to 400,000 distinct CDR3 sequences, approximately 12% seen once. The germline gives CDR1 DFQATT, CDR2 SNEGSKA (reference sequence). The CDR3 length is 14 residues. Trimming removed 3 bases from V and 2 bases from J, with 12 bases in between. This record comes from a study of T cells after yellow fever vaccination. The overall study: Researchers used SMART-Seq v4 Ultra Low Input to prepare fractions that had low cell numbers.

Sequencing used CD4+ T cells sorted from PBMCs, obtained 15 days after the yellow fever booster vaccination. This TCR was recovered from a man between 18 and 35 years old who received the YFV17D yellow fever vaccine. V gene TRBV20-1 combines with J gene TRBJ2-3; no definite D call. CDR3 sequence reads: CSARSGFFTDTQYF. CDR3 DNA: TGCAGTGCTAGGTCAGGCTTCTTCACAGATACGCAGTATTTT.